The present T cell receptor beta chain was sequenced within a study of T cells in Graves' hyperthyroidism and ophthalmopathy. General study points: The model anticipated ophthalmopathy a median around six months pre-onset. Ophthalmopathy and stable hyperthyroidism were separated by a 13 V-J model.

The CDR3 regions of TCR beta were amplified from RNA transcripts. The TCR CDR3 was amplified in a first-round RT-PCR using the HTBI primer set. TCRdb independently ran MiXCR on the multiplex PCR reads; one entry per CDR3 protein. Of 500,000 to 800,000 distinct CDR3 sequences in the sample, about 45% were seen once. V gave up 2 bases and J gave up 5 bases, with 3 bases separating them. This CDR3 region has 11 residues. Germline CDR1 and CDR2: ENHRY and SYGVKD. To note about this clonotype: Its target is not known.

Diagnoses used clinical symptoms, serum thyroxine and TRAb, thyroid ultrasound and orbital computed tomography. The chain employs TRBV10-3 and TRBJ2-5; D unresolved. The specimen sequenced was peripheral blood or thyroid tissue (not recorded which). This sequence originates from an adult man with Graves' disease, either hyperthyroidism or ophthalmopathy (not recorded which). The CDR3 nucleotides read TGTGCCATCAGTGAGCGGGAGACCCAGTACTTC. Translation gives CAISERETQYF.